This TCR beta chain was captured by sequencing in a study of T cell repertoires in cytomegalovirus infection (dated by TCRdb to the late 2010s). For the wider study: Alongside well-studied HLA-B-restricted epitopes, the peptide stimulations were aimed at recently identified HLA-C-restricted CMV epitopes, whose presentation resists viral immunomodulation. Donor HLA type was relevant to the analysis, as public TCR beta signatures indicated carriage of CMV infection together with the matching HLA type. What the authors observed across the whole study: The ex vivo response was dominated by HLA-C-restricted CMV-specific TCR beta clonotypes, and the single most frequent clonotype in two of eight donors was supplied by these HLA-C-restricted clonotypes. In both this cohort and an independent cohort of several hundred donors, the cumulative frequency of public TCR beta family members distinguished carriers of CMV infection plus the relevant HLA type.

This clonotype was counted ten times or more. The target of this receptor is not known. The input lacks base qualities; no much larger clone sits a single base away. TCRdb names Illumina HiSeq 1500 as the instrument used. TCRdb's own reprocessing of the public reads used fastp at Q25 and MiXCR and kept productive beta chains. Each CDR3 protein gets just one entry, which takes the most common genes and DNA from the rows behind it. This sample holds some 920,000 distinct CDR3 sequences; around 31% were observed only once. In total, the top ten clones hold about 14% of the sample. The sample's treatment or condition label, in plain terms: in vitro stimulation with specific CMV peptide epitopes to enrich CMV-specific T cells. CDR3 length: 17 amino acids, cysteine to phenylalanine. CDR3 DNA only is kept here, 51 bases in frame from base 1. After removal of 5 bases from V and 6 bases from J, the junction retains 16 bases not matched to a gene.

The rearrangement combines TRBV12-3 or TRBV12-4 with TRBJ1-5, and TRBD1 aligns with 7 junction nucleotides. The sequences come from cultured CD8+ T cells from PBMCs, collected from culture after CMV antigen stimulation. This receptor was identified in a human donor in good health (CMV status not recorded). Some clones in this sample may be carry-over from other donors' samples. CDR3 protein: CASSLSTGLTGIQPQHF. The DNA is TGTGCCAGCAGTCTTTCTACTGGACTGACAGGGATTCAGCCCCAGCATTTT.